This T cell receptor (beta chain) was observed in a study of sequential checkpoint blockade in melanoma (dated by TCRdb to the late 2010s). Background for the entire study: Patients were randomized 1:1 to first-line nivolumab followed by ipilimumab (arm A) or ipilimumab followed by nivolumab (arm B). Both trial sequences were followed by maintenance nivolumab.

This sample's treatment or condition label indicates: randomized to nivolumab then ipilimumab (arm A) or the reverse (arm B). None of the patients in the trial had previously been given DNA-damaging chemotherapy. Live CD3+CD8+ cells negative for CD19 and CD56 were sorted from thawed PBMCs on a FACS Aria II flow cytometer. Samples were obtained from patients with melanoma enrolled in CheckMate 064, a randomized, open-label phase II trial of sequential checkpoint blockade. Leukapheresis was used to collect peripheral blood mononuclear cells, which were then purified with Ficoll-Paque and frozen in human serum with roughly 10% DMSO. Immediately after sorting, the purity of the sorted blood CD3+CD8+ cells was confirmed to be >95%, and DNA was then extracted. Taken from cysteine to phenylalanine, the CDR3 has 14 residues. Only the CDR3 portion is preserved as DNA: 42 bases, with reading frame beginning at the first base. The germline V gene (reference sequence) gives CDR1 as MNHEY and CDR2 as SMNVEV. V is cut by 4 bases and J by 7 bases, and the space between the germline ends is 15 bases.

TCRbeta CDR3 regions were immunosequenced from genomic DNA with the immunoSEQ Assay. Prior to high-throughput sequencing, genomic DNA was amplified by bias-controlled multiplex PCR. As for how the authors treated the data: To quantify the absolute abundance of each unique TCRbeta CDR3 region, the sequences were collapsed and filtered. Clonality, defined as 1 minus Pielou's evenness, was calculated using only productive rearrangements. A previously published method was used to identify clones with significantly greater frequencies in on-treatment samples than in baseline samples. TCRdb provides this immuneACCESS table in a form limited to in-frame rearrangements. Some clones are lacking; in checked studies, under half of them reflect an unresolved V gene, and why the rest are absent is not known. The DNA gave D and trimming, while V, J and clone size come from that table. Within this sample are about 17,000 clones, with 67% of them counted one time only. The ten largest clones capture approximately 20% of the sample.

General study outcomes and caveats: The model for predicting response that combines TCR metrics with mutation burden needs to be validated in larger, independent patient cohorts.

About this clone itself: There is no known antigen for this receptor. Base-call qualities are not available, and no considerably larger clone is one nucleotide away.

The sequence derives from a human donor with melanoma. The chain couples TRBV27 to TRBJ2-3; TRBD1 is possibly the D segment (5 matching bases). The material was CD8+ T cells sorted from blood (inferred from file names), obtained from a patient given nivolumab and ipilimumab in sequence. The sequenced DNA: TGTGCCAGCAGTTCGGACATGTTTTCAAATACGCAGTATTTT. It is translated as CASSSDMFSNTQYF.